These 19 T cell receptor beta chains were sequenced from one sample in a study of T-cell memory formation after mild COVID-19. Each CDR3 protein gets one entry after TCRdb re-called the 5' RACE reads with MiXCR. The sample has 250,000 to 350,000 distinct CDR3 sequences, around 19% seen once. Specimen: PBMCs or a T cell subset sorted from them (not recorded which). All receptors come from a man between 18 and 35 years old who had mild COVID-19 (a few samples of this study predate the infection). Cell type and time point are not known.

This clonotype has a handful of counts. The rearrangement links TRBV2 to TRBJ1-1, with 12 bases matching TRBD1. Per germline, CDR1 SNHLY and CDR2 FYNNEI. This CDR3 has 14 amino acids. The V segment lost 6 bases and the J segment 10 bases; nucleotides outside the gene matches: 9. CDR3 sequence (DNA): TGTGCCAGCAGGGGGACAGGGGGCATTCAAGTAGCTTTCTTT. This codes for CASRGTGGIQVAFF.

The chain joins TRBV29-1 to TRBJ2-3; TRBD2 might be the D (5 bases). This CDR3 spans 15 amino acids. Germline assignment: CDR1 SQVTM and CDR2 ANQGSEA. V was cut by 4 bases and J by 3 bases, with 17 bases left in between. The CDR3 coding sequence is TGCAGCGTTGCCCGGCGGCTAGGAGGTACAGATACGCAGTATTTT. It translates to CSVARRLGGTDTQYF.

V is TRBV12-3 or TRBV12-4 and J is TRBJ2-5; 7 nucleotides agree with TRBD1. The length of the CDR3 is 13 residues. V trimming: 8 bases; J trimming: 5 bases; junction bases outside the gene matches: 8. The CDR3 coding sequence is TGTGCCAGCGGTAACAGGGGTGGGGAGACCCAGTACTTC. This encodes CASGNRGGETQYF.

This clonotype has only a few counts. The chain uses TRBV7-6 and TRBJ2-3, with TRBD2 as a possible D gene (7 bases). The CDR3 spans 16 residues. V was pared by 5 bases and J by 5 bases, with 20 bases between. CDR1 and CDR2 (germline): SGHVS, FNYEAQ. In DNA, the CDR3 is TGTGCCAGCAGCCCCGGAACGGGGGGCGGGGTAGATACGCAGTATTTT. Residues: CASSPGTGGGVDTQYF.

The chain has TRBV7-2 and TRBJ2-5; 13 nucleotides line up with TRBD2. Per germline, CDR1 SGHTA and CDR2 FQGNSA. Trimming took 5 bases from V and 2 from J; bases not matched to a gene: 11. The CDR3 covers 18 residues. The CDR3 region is CASSPAPGTSGVQETQYF. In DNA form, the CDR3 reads TGTGCCAGCAGCCCAGCCCCCGGGACTAGCGGGGTTCAAGAGACCCAGTACTTC.

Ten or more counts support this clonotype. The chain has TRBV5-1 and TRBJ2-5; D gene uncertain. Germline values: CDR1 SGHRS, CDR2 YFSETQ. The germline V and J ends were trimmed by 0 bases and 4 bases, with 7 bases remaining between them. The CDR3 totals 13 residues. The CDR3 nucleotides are TGCGCCAGCAGCTTGGTGGTTGGAGAGACCCAGTACTTC. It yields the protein CASSLVVGETQYF.

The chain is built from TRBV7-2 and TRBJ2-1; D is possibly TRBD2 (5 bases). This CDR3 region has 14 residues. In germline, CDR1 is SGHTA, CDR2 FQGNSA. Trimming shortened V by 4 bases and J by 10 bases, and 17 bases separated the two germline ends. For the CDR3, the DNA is TGTGCCAGCAGCTCCCCGGGGTGGTTTAGGGAGCAGTTCTTC. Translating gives CASSSPGWFREQFF. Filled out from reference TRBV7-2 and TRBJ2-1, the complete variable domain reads GAGVSQSPSNKVTEKGKDVELRCDPISGHTALYWYRQSLGQGLEFLIYFQGNSAPDKSGLPSDRFSAERTGGSVSTLTIQRTQQEDSAVYLCASSSPGWFREQFFGPGTRLTVL.

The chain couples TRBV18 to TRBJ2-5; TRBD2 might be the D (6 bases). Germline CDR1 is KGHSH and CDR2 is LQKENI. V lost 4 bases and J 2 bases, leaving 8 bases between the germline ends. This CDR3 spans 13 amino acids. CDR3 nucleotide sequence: TGTGCCAGCTCACAGACTAGTCAAGAGACCCAGTACTTC. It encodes CASSQTSQETQYF.

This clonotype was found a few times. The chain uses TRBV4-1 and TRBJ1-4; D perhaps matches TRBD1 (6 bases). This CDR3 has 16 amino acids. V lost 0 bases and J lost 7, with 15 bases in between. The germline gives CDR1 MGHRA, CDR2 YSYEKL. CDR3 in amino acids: CASSQEVQGGGEKLFF. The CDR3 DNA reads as TGCGCCAGCAGCCAAGAAGTTCAAGGAGGGGGTGAAAAACTGTTTTTT.

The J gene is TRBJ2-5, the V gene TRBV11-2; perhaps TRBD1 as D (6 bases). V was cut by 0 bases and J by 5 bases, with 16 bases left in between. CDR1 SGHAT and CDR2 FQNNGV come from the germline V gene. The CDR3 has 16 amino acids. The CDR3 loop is CASSLDLRGSGETQYF. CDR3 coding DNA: TGTGCCAGCAGCTTAGATCTCAGGGGTTCGGGCGAGACCCAGTACTTC.

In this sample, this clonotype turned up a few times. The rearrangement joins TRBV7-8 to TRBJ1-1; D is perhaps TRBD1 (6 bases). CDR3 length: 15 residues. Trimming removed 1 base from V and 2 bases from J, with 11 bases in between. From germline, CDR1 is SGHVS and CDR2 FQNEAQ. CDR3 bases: TGTGCCAGCAGCTTAGGTAGGGGGTATAACACTGAAGCTTTCTTT. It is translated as CASSLGRGYNTEAFF.

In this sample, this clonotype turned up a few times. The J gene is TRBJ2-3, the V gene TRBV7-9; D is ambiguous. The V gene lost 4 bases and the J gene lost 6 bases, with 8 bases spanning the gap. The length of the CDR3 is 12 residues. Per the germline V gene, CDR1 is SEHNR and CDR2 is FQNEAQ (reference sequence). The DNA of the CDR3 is TGTGCCAGCAGCTCGGAAGGGGATACGCAGTATTTT. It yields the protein CASSSEGDTQYF.

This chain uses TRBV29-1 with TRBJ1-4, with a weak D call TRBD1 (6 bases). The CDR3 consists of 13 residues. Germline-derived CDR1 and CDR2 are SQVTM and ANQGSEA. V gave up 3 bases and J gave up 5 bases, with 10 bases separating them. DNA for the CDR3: TGCAGCGTTGAGCTCAGGGGAAATGAAAAACTGTTTTTT. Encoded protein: CSVELRGNEKLFF.

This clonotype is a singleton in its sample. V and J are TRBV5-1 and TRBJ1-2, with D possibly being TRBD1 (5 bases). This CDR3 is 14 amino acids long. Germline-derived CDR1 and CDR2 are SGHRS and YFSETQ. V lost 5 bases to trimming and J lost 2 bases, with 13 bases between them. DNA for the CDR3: TGCGCCAGCAGTCATTCCGGGACGAACTATGGCTACACCTTC. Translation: CASSHSGTNYGYTF.

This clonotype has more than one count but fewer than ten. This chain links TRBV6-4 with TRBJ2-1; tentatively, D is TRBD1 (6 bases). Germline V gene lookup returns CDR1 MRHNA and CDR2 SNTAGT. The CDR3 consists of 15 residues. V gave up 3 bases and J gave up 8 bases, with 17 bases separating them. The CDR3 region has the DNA TGTGCCAGCAGTGAGGGGGCCACTAGAGGCTATGAGCAGTTCTTC. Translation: CASSEGATRGYEQFF.

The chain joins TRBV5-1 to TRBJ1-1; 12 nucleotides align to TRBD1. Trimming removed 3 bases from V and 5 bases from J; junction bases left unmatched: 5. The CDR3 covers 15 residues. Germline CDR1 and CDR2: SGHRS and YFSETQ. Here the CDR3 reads CASSWDRGQFTEAFF. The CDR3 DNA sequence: TGCGCCAGCAGCTGGGACAGGGGGCAGTTTACTGAAGCTTTCTTT.

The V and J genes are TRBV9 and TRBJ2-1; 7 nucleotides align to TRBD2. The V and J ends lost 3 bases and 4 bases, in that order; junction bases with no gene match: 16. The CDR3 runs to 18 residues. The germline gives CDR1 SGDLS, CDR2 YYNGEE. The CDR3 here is CASSGPLYSGVSYNEQFF. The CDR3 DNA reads TGTGCCAGCAGCGGACCCCTCTACAGCGGGGTATCTTACAATGAGCAGTTCTTC.

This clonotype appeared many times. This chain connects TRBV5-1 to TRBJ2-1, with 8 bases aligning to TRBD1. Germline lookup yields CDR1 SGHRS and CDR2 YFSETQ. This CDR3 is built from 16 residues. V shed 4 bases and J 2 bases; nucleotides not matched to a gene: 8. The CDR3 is CASSPRQGRTYNEQFF. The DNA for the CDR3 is TGCGCCAGCAGCCCCCGACAGGGGAGGACCTACAATGAGCAGTTCTTC.

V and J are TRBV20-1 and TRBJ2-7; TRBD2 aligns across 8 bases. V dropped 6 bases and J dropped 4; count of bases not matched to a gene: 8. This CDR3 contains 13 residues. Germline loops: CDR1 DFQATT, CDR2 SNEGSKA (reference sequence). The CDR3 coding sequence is TGCAGTGCCCGGGAGGGGGACCTATACGAGCAGTACTTC. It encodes CSAREGDLYEQYF.